This T cell receptor (beta chain) comes out of a study of CD8 T cells in ankylosing spondylitis. Study results and caveats: There was a TCR beta motif, made of fewer than 10 highly homologous variants, that appeared characteristic of ankylosing spondylitis blood.

The CDR3 covers 15 residues. Germline V CDR1 and CDR2: DFQATT, SNEGSKA (reference sequence). Deletions cut 1 base from V and 4 bases from J, with 16 bases between. The TCR beta libraries were generated through quantitative 5'-RACE incorporating molecular barcodes. MiXCR was run by TCRdb on the 5' RACE reads, yielding one entry per CDR3 protein. The table shows about 400,000 distinct CDR3 sequences, with about a fifth occurring only once. Note on this clonotype: The antigen is unknown.

The genes are TRBV20-1 and TRBJ2-5; D is ambiguous. Sequenced: blood, either unsorted or a sorted T cell fraction (not recorded which). This clonotype was obtained from a male donor with ankylosing spondylitis. CDR3 sequence: CSARGPVRVIETQYF. The DNA for the CDR3 is TGCAGTGCTAGAGGGCCAGTAAGGGTAATAGAGACCCAGTACTTC.